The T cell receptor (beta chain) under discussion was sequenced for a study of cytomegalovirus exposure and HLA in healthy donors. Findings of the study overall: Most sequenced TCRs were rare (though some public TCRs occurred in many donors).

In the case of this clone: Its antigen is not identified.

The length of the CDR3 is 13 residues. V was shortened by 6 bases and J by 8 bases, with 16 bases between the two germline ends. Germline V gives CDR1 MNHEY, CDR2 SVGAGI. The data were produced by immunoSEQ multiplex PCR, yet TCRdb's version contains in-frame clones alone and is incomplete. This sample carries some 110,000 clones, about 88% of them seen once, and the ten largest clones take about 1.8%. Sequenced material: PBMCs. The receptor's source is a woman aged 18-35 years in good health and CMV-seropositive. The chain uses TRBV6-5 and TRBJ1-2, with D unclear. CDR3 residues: CASSVAPGRGYTF. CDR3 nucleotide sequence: TGTGCCAGCAGCGTTGCCCCTGGGCGCGGCTACACCTTC.